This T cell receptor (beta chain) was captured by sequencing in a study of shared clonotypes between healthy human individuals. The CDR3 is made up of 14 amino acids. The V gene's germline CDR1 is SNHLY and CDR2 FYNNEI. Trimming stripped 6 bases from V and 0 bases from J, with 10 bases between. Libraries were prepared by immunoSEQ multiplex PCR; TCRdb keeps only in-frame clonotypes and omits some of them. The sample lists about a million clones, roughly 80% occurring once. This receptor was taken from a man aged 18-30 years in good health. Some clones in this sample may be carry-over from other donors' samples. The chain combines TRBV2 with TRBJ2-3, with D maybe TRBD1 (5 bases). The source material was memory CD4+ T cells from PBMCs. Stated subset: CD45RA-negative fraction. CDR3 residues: CASRAGLSTDTQYF. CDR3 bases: TGTGCCAGCAGGGCAGGGTTAAGCACAGATACGCAGTATTTT.